This T cell receptor (beta chain) is from a study of cytomegalovirus exposure and HLA in healthy donors (dated by TCRdb to the late 2010s). A note on the overall study: The 650 to 750 repertoires of the first cohort and the roughly 120 validation repertoires were produced on the same platform, according to a later analysis. The study was designed to test whether signatures of past pathogen exposure could be identified by cataloging public T cell receptors. Besides the first cohort of 500 to 700 subjects, a separate validation cohort made up of 120 different subjects was used. High-throughput TCR immunosequencing, statistical association of individual TCRs with disease status, and machine learning were combined to predict cytomegalovirus infection status.

CDR1 and CDR2 were assigned from the germline V gene as SGHTA and FQGNSA. Deletion took 2 bases off V and 6 bases off J, with a span of 11 bases between the germline ends. The CDR3 goes from the cysteine to the phenylalanine over 15 residues. Only CDR3 DNA remains: 45 bases, in frame from the first base. Library method: the immunoSEQ multiplex PCR assay. The original methods were these. A statistical classification framework was developed to diagnose cytomegalovirus status using the catalog of TCR beta chain sequences. In TCRdb, the immuneACCESS table is reduced to in-frame sequences with V and J assigned. These tables do not hold every clone; where another copy was compared, an unresolved V gene accounts for under half, and the others remain unexplained. That table is the source of V, J and clone size, and D and trimming were worked out from the DNA. For this sample there are about 130,000 clones; about 91% appear just once. In total, the top ten clones hold 0.95% to 1.5% of the sample.

To note about this clone: The antigen it binds to is not known. No base qualities exist here, and no much larger clone lies one base off it.

What the research found in general, with its limitations: A total of some 180 TCR beta chains were listed by the study as associated with cytomegalovirus. The classifier was reported to diagnose cytomegalovirus status with high specificity and sensitivity in both the original and validation cohorts. The validation cohort had no HLA typing available for a later analysis, so co-occurrence within that cohort was assessed over all 120 repertoires. While some public TCRs were present in many individuals, most TCR sequences turned up only very rarely across donors. Of the cluster scores, about 94% were above 0 in a later analysis, which found that TCRs clustered in the first cohort also tended to co-occur in the approximately 120 validation repertoires. It was suggested by the authors that the approach could potentially be generalized to other disease states and immunological phenotypes. In vitro tests confirmed that a few of the cytomegalovirus-associated TCR beta chains recognize cytomegalovirus antigens.

The donors were included in the validation cohort of 100 to 150 subjects, a group kept apart from the approximately 700-subject first cohort. The sequenced material came from PBMCs. The clonotype was recovered from a woman aged 18-35 years in good health and CMV-seronegative. The chain was built from TRBV7-2 and TRBJ1-6; the D region possibly corresponds to TRBD1 (5 bases align). The nucleotide sequence reads as follows: TGTGCCAGCAGCTTAAACAGGCCGGGTAATTCACCCCTCCACTTT. The resulting protein is CASSLNRPGNSPLHF. Reference TRBV7-2 and TRBJ1-6 proteins supply the regions before and after the CDR3; the full variable domain is: GAGVSQSPSNKVTEKGKDVELRCDPISGHTALYWYRQSLGQGLEFLIYFQGNSAPDKSGLPSDRFSAERTGGSVSTLTIQRTQQEDSAVYLCASSLNRPGNSPLHFGNGTRLTVT.